These 25 T cell receptor beta chains were all obtained from the same sample, sequenced in a study of shared clonotypes between healthy human individuals. The protocol was immunoSEQ multiplex PCR, while the TCRdb copy is restricted to in-frame clones and leaves out a portion. The sample lists about 2.1 million clones, roughly 91% occurring once. Cells designated naive CD8 were CD45RO-negative and were positively selected for CCR7, with terminally differentiated effector memory CD45RA+ cells excluded. Sequenced input: naive CD8+ T cells from PBMCs. These receptors were obtained from a man younger than 30 in good health. Some clones in this sample may be carry-over from other donors' samples.

V gene TRBV7-9 combines with J gene TRBJ1-6; D might be TRBD1 (5 bases). V shed 5 bases and J shed 7 bases, with 24 bases lying between them. The CDR3 has 18 residues. The germline CDR1 and CDR2 sequences are SEHNR and FQNEAQ (reference sequence). CDR3: CASSNPLGLTARNSPLHF. The CDR3 nucleotides read TGTGCCAGCAGCAACCCGCTCGGGCTGACAGCTAGGAATTCACCCCTCCACTTT.

The rearrangement links TRBV7-6 to TRBJ2-5, with a tentative D call TRBD2 (6 bases). Germline V gene data show CDR1 as SGHVS and CDR2 as FNYEAQ. This CDR3 comprises 14 residues. Deletions cut 2 bases from V and 2 bases from J, with 9 bases between. CDR3 residues: CASSLREIQETQYF. The DNA for the CDR3 is TGTGCCAGCAGCTTACGGGAGATACAAGAGACCCAGTACTTC.

On this clone: Other DNA sequences within the sample encode an identical CDR3. The chain uses TRBV27 and TRBJ2-7; TRBD1 agrees at 12 bases. This CDR3 has 14 residues. J was trimmed by 6 bases and V by 6 bases; bases with no gene match: 6. Germline V gives CDR1 MNHEY, CDR2 SMNVEV (reference sequence). The DNA of the CDR3 is TGTGCCAGCAGCCTCGGGACAGGGGGCTTCGAGCAGTACTTC. The encoded protein is CASSLGTGGFEQYF.

The V and J genes are TRBV11-1 and TRBJ1-2; TRBD1 agrees at 8 bases. Germline V gene data show CDR1 as SGHAT and CDR2 as FQDESV (reference sequence). V lost 5 bases and J lost 8; bases outside the gene matches: 19. This CDR3 region has 17 residues. The DNA of the CDR3 is TGTGCCAGCAGCGCCCACCCACTCACTACAGGGGGTCACGGCTACACCTTC. Translation: CASSAHPLTTGGHGYTF.

This clone has just one count. The sample holds other DNA sequences that translate to the same CDR3. Here the CDR3 DNA reads TGTGCCAGCAGCTTGGGGTCCGGCTACACCTTC. It specifies CASSLGSGYTF. This rearrangement joins TRBV5-6 to TRBJ1-2; D is undetermined. V was pared by 0 bases and J by 8 bases, with 5 bases between. CDR1 and CDR2 from the germline V gene are SGHDT and YYEEEE. CDR3 length: 11 amino acids.

This clone was counted once. The chain couples TRBV5-6 to TRBJ2-3; 10 bases are a match to TRBD1. CDR1 and CDR2 from the germline V gene are SGHDT and YYEEEE. V shed 3 bases, J shed 2 bases, and the junction held 6 bases outside the gene matches. The CDR3 totals 16 residues. CDR3 protein: CASSSGDRGFTDTQYF. The CDR3 DNA follows: TGTGCCAGCAGCTCCGGGGACAGGGGCTTCACAGATACGCAGTATTTT.

This clone has just one count. V usage is TRBV9 and J usage is TRBJ1-2, with 8 positions matching TRBD1. The germline CDR1 and CDR2 sequences are SGDLS and YYNGEE. The J segment lost 6 bases and the V segment lost 4 bases, leaving 8 bases of the junction unmatched. The CDR3 contains 14 residues. The CDR3: CASSPRTGFNGYTF. The DNA of the CDR3 is TGTGCCAGCAGCCCGAGGACAGGGTTTAATGGCTACACCTTC.

This chain links TRBV19 with TRBJ2-7, with TRBD1 as a possible D gene (5 bases). Trimming took 8 bases from V and 7 from J, leaving 15 bases between them. Germline CDR1 LNHDA, CDR2 SQIVND (reference sequence). The CDR3 contains 12 residues. The DNA of the CDR3 is TGTGCCAGTCAGATCCAGGGTGGGGAGCAGTACTTC. Translating gives CASQIQGGEQYF. The full variable domain, in which reference TRBV19 and TRBJ2-7 provide the parts outside the CDR3, is DGGITQSPKYLFRKEGQNVTLSCEQNLNHDAMYWYRQDPGQGLRLIYYSQIVNDFQKGDIAEGYSVSREKKESFPLTVTSAQKNPTAFYLCASQIQGGEQYFGPGTRLTVT.

This clone was counted only a few times. CDR3 DNA sequence: TGTGCCAGCAGCTTAAGGGCAGGGTGGCCTGAAGCTTTCTTT. Its translation is CASSLRAGWPEAFF. This chain links TRBV7-9 with TRBJ1-1; tentatively, D is TRBD1 (5 bases). CDR1 and CDR2 from the germline V gene are SEHNR and FQNEAQ (reference sequence). The CDR3 has 14 amino acids. With 2 bases removed from V and 6 bases from J, the gap between germline ends came to 13 bases.

The chain employs TRBV28 and TRBJ1-2, with unresolved D. Germline V gene lookup returns CDR1 MDHEN and CDR2 SYDVKM. V lost 5 bases to trimming and J lost 8 bases, with 12 bases between them. CDR3 length: 12 residues. The CDR3 sequence is CASSTGRYGYTF. The DNA of the CDR3 is TGTGCCAGCAGTACCGGACGATACGGCTACACCTTC.

The gene calls are TRBV6-5 and TRBJ2-5; weak D call: TRBD2 (7 bases). The V gene's germline CDR1 is MNHEY and CDR2 SVGAGI. The CDR3 covers 14 residues. V lost 7 bases and J lost 4, with 16 bases in between. The CDR3, as DNA: TGTGCCAGCACCCGAGGGGGGGCAGCAGAGACCCAGTACTTC. It specifies CASTRGGAAETQYF.

This clone was detected once. CDR3 sequence: CASSLRDGPLPYEQYF. The CDR3 nucleotides read TGTGCCAGCTCACTAAGGGACGGCCCGCTCCCCTACGAGCAGTACTTC. V and J are TRBV18 and TRBJ2-7, with D tentatively TRBD1 or TRBD2 (5 bases each). With 4 bases removed from V and 2 bases from J, the gap between germline ends came to 18 bases. The CDR3 runs to 16 residues. Germline assignment: CDR1 KGHSH and CDR2 LQKENI.

The gene calls are TRBV28 and TRBJ2-7, with TRBD2 identical over 12 bases. Trimming at V came to 4 bases and at J to 2 bases, leaving 3 bases not matched to a gene. The CDR3 consists of 15 residues. Germline CDR1 reads MDHEN; CDR2 reads SYDVKM. This chain's CDR3 is CASSSGLAGTYEQYF. The CDR3 DNA sequence: TGTGCCAGCAGTTCCGGACTAGCGGGGACCTACGAGCAGTACTTC.

The chain carries TRBV28 and TRBJ1-1, with D uncertain. V was pared by 7 bases and J by 4 bases, with 16 bases between. The CDR3 is 14 amino acids. CDR1 and CDR2 (germline): MDHEN, SYDVKM. CDR3 coding DNA: TGTGCCAGCACTAGGTGGGGAATGACCACTGAAGCTTTCTTT. It yields the protein CASTRWGMTTEAFF.

This sequence joins TRBV28 and TRBJ2-7; D possibly corresponds to TRBD1 (6 bases). From germline, CDR1 is MDHEN and CDR2 SYDVKM. This CDR3 region has 15 residues. Trimming shortened V by 5 bases and J by 6 bases, and 20 bases separated the two germline ends. CDR3 coding DNA: TGTGCCAGCAGTCCCCCTCTGGGGGCGCGAGCCGAGCAGTACTTC. Its protein is CASSPPLGARAEQYF. The variable domain in full, with the rest retrieved from reference TRBV28 and TRBJ2-7, is DVKVTQSSRYLVKRTGEKVFLECVQDMDHENMFWYRQDPGLGLRLIYFSYDVKMKEKGDIPEGYSVSREKKERFSLILESASTNQTSMYLCASSPPLGARAEQYFGPGTRLTVT.

The gene calls are TRBV29-1 and TRBJ2-3, with D unresolved. Per the germline V gene, CDR1 is SQVTM and CDR2 is ANQGSEA. This CDR3 contains 11 residues. The ends were cut back, 6 bases at V and 5 bases at J, with 9 bases in the middle. DNA of the CDR3: TGCAGCGTCCCGATTGTAGATACGCAGTATTTT. Translated, it gives CSVPIVDTQYF.

The rearrangement links TRBV28 to TRBJ2-1; 10 bases fit TRBD1. The V segment lost 5 bases and the J segment 7 bases; nucleotides outside the gene matches: 5. This CDR3 spans 14 amino acids. Looked up from germline, CDR1 is MDHEN and CDR2 is SYDVKM. CDR3 in DNA: TGTGCCAGCAGTCCGGGACAGGGGAGAAATGAGCAGTTCTTC. Amino acids: CASSPGQGRNEQFF.

The chain joins TRBV30 to TRBJ2-2; D tentatively fits TRBD1 or TRBD2 (5 bases each). From germline, CDR1 is GTSNPN and CDR2 SVGIG (reference sequence). The CDR3 has 11 amino acids. V shed 2 bases and J shed 9 bases, with 7 bases lying between them. The CDR3 DNA sequence: TGTGCCTGGAGTCGGGGCAGGGAGCTGTTTTTT. As protein: CAWSRGRELFF.

The chain joins TRBV10-1 to TRBJ2-7; tentatively, D is TRBD2 (5 bases). The CDR3 consists of 14 residues. Germline V gives CDR1 WNHNN, CDR2 SYGVQD (reference sequence). V dropped 7 bases and J dropped 2 bases, with 15 bases sitting between them. DNA for the CDR3: TGCGCCAGCACGGAGGACCCACTACCCTACGAGCAGTACTTC. Protein product: CASTEDPLPYEQYF.

This clone was detected a few times. The J gene is TRBJ1-5, the V gene TRBV6-1; D is undetermined. This CDR3 contains 15 residues. Germline CDR1 is MNHNS and CDR2 is SASEGT. V was clipped by 1 base and J by 2 bases, with 9 bases between them. CDR3 DNA: TGTGCCAGCAGTGAAGGGTATATGGGCAATCAGCCCCAGCATTTT. Translation: CASSEGYMGNQPQHF.

This sequence joins TRBV28 and TRBJ2-7; tentatively, D is TRBD1 (6 bases). Germline-derived CDR1 and CDR2 are MDHEN and SYDVKM. With 5 bases removed from V and 2 bases from J, the gap between germline ends came to 19 bases. The CDR3 has 16 residues. The CDR3 protein is CASSPPGTRVAYEQYF. CDR3 DNA: TGTGCCAGCAGTCCGCCCGGGACAAGGGTTGCCTACGAGCAGTACTTC.

The chain employs TRBV28 and TRBJ2-3; TRBD2 is a possible D gene (5 bases). Germline CDR1 MDHEN, CDR2 SYDVKM. Trimming cost V 3 bases and J 7 bases, with 20 bases left between them. This CDR3 spans 16 amino acids. The CDR3 region has the DNA TGTGCCAGCAGTTTCACTAGTTCCCCTCTAATATATACGCAGTATTTT. This codes for CASSFTSSPLIYTQYF.

V is TRBV11-2 and J is TRBJ2-6; D gene unclear. Per the germline V gene, CDR1 is SGHAT and CDR2 is FQNNGV. Trimming took off 5 bases at V and 4 bases at J, with 9 bases between the two ends. The CDR3 consists of 14 residues. CDR3 in amino acids: CASSVSYGANVLTF. In DNA form, the CDR3 reads TGTGCCAGCAGCGTGAGTTACGGGGCCAACGTCCTGACTTTC.

Turning to this clone: Different DNA sequences within this sample yield the same CDR3. V usage is TRBV27 and J usage is TRBJ2-1; no reliable D call. Trimming removed 9 bases from V and 2 bases from J, with 11 bases in between. CDR3 length equals 13 residues. The V gene's germline CDR1 is MNHEY and CDR2 SMNVEV (reference sequence). The CDR3 loop reads CASGSGPYNEQFF. Written as DNA, the CDR3 is TGTGCCAGTGGGTCGGGCCCCTACAATGAGCAGTTCTTC.

V and J are TRBV6-6 and TRBJ1-5, with D unclear. V shed 0 bases and J shed 5 bases, with 11 bases lying between them. Germline V CDR1 and CDR2: MNHNY, SVGAGI (reference sequence). The CDR3 totals 15 residues. The CDR3 loop reads CASSYSVGIDQPQHF. The DNA for the CDR3 is TGTGCCAGCAGTTACTCGGTAGGGATCGATCAGCCCCAGCATTTT.